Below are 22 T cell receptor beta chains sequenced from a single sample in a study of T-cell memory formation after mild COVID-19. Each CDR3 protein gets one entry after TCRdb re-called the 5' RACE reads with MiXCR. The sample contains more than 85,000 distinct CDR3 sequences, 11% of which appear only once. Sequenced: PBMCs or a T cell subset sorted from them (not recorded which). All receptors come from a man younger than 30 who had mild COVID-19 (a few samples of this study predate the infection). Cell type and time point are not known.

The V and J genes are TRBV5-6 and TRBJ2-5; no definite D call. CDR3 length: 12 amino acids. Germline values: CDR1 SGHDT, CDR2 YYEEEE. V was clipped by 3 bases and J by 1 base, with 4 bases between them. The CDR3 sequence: CASSWTQETQYF. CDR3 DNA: TGTGCCAGCAGCTGGACCCAAGAGACCCAGTACTTC.

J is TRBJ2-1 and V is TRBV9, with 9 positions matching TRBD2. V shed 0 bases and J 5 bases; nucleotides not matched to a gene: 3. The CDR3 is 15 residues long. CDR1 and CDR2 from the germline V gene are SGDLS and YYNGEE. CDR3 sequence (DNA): TGTGCCAGCAGCGTAGGGAGCGGGGGGAACAATGAGCAGTTCTTC. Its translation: CASSVGSGGNNEQFF. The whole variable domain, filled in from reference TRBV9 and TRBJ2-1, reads DSGVTQTPKHLITATGQRVTLRCSPRSGDLSVYWYQQSLDQGLQFLIQYYNGEERAKGNILERFSAQQFPDLHSELNLSSLELGDSALYFCASSVGSGGNNEQFFGPGTRLTVL.

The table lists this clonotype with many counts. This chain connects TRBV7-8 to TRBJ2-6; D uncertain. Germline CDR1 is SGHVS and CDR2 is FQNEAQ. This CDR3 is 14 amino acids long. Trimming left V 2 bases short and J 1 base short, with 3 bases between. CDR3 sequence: CASSLSSGANVLTF. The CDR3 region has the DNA TGTGCCAGCAGCTTATCTTCTGGGGCCAACGTCCTGACTTTC.

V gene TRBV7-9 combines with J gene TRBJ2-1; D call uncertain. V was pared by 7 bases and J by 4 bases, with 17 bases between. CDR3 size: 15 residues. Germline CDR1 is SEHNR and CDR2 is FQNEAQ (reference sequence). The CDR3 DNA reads TGTGCCAGCAACAAATTGGGCGATAGGTACAATGAGCAGTTCTTC. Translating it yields CASNKLGDRYNEQFF.

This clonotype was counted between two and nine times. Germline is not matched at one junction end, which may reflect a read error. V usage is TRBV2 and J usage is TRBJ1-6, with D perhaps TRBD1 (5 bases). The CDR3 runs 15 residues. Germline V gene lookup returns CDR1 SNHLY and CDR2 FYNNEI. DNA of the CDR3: TGTGCCAGCAATGAATGGCCGAGGGGAAATTCACCCCTCCACTTT. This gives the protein CASNEWPRGNSPLHF.

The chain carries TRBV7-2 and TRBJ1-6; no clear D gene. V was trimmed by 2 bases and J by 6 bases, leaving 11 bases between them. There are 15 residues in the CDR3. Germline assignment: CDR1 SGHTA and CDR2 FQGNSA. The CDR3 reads CASSLLVKINSPLHF. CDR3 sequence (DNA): TGTGCCAGCAGCTTATTGGTAAAGATTAATTCACCCCTCCACTTT.

The CDR3 spells CSVALTGGDTEAFF. CDR3 DNA sequence: TGCAGCGTTGCCCTTACAGGCGGTGACACTGAAGCTTTCTTT. The V and J genes are TRBV29-1 and TRBJ1-1; maybe TRBD1 (5 bases). The CDR3 is made up of 14 amino acids. The germline V gene has CDR1 SQVTM and CDR2 ANQGSEA. V was clipped by 4 bases and J by 3 bases, with 15 bases between them.

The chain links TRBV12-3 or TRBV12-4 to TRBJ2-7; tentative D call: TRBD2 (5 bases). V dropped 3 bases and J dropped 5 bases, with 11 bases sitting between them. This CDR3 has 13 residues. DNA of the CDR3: TGTGCCAGCAGTTTGGCCAAGGAGGACGAGCAGTACTTC. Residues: CASSLAKEDEQYF.

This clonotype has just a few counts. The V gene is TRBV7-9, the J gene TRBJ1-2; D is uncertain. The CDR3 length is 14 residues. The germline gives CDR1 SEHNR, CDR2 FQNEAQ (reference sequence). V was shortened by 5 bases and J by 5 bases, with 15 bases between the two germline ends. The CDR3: CASSLPRTQYGYTF. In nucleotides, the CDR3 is TGTGCCAGCAGCCTCCCCCGGACCCAATATGGCTACACCTTC.

The CDR3 DNA reads TGTGCCAGCAACCGAGTTGGGGGCATTATAGAGACCCAGTACTTC. It encodes CASNRVGGIIETQYF. J is TRBJ2-5 and V is TRBV6-5; tentatively, D is TRBD1 (6 bases). V lost 7 bases and J 4 bases, leaving 19 bases between the germline ends. Germline V CDR1 and CDR2: MNHEY, SVGAGI. This CDR3 has 15 amino acids.

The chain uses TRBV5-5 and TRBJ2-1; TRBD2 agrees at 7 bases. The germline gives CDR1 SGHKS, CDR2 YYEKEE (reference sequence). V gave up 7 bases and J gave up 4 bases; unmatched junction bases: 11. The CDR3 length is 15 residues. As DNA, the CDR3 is TGTGCCAGCTCCCCTCCGGTGGGAGGGTACAATGAGCAGTTCTTC. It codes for CASSPPVGGYNEQFF.

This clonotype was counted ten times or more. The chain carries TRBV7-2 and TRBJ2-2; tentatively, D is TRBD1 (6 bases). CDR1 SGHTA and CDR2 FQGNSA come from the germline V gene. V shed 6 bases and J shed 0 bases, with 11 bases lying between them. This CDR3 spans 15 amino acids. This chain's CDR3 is CASRSRTANTGELFF. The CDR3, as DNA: TGTGCCAGCAGGTCTCGGACAGCGAACACCGGGGAGCTGTTTTTT.

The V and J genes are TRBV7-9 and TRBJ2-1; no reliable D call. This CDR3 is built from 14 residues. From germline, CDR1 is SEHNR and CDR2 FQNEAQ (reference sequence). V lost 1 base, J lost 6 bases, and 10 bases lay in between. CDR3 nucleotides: TGTGCCAGCAGCTTAGGTCTACTACCCAATGAGCAGTTCTTC. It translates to CASSLGLLPNEQFF. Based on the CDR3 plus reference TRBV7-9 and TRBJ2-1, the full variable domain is DTGVSQNPRHKITKRGQNVTFRCDPISEHNRLYWYRQTLGQGPEFLTYFQNEAQLEKSRLLSDRFSAERPKGSFSTLEIQRTEQGDSAMYLCASSLGLLPNEQFFGPGTRLTVL.

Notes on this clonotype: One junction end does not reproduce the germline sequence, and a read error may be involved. CDR3 nucleotides: TGTGCCACCAGTGATCCCGGACTAGCGGGGGCCCTAGTCTTC. Encoded protein: CATSDPGLAGALVF. The rearrangement joins TRBV24-1 to TRBJ2-1; 13 bases map to TRBD2. There are 14 residues in the CDR3. Looked up from germline, CDR1 is KGHDR and CDR2 is SFDVKD.

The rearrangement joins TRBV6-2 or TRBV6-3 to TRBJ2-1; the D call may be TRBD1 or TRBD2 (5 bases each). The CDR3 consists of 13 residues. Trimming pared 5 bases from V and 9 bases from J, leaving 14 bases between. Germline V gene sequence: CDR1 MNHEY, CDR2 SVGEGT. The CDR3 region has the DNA TGTGCCAGCAGTCCCTCGTGGGGGACTGAGCAGTTCTTC. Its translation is CASSPSWGTEQFF.

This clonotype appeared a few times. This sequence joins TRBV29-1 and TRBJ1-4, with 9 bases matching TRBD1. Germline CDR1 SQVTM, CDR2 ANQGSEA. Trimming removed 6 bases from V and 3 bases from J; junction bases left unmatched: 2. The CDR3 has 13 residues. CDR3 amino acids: CSVQGAANEKLFF. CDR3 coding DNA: TGCAGCGTACAGGGGGCGGCTAATGAAAAACTGTTTTTT.

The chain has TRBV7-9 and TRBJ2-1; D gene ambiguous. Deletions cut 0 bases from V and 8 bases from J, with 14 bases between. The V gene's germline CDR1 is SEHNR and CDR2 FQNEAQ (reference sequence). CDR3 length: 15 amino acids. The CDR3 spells CASSLARTAGDEQFF. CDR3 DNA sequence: TGTGCCAGCAGCTTAGCCCGGACGGCTGGGGATGAGCAGTTCTTC.

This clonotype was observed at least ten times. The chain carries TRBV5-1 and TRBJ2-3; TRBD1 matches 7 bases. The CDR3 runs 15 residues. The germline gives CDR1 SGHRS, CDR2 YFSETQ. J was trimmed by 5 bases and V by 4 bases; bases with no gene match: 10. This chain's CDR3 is CASSRTGQERDTQYF. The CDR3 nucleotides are TGCGCCAGCAGCAGAACAGGACAGGAGAGAGATACGCAGTATTTT.

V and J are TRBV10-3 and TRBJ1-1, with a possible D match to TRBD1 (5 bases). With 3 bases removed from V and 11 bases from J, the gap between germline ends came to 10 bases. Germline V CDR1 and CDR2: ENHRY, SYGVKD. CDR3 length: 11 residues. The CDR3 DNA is TGTGCCATCAGTGACGGGAAGGGGGCTTTCTTT. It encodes CAISDGKGAFF.

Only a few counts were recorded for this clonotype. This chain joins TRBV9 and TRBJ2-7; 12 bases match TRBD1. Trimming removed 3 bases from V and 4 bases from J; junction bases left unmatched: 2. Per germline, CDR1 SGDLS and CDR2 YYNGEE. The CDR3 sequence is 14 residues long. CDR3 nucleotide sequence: TGTGCCAGCAGCGGGGACAGGGGGCTGTACGAGCAGTACTTC. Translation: CASSGDRGLYEQYF.

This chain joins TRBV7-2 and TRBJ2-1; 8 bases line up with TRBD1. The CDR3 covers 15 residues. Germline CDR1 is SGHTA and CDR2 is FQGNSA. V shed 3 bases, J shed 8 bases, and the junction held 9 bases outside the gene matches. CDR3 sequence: CASSLGGTGHDEQFF. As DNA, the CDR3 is TGTGCCAGCAGCTTGGGTGGGACAGGACACGATGAGCAGTTCTTC.

The CDR3 nucleotides read TGTGCCAGCAGCTTAGCGCTAGGGGAGAACACTGAAGCTTTCTTT. Translating gives CASSLALGENTEAFF. The rearrangement uses TRBV7-9 and TRBJ1-1, with D possibly TRBD1 on 5 matching bases. Trimming left V 0 bases short and J 1 base short, with 9 bases between. The V gene's germline CDR1 is SEHNR and CDR2 FQNEAQ (reference sequence). The CDR3 runs to 15 residues. Together with reference TRBV7-9 and TRBJ1-1, the CDR3 gives the full variable domain: DTGVSQNPRHKITKRGQNVTFRCDPISEHNRLYWYRQTLGQGPEFLTYFQNEAQLEKSRLLSDRFSAERPKGSFSTLEIQRTEQGDSAMYLCASSLALGENTEAFFGQGTRLTVV.